This T cell receptor (beta chain) is drawn from a study of regulatory T cells in long-lasting Graves disease. Both iRepertoire HTBI primers and Arm-PCR of CDR3 regions were used to build the TCR beta libraries. One entry per CDR3 protein, called by TCRdb with MiXCR from the multiplex PCR reads. Counted here are about 470,000 distinct CDR3 sequences, less than 25% occurring once; the ten biggest clones make up 7% to 9.5%. This clonotype was seen repeatedly, ten times or more. Its antigen remains unknown. The time point here: persistent/refractory GD, antithyroid drugs over 5 years with positive TRAb. With RNA extracted from PBMCs as input, the TCR library was made. V trimming: 5 bases; J trimming: 5 bases; junction bases outside the gene matches: 5. CDR1 and CDR2 from the germline V gene are MDHEN and SYDVKM. The CDR3 is made up of 14 amino acids. Overall study results and limits: Persistent Graves' patients showed reduced TCR diversity versus newly diagnosed patients.

The source of this sequence is a female donor with Graves disease. This material consisted of peripheral blood mononuclear cells (PBMCs), taken when the disease was refractory, from a patient treated with antithyroid drugs. The chain uses TRBV28 and TRBJ1-5, with 8 bases matching TRBD1. The CDR3 DNA follows: TGTGCCAGCAGTACAACAGGGGGATATCAGCCCCAGCATTTT. This translates into CASSTTGGYQPQHF.